The clone carrying this T cell receptor (beta chain) was counted a few times. Its antigen remains unidentified. Germline CDR1 and CDR2: DFQATT and SNEGSKA (reference sequence). V was pared by 4 bases and J by 13 bases, with 15 bases of the junction left unmatched. The CDR3 runs 15 residues. With a J-beta primer mix and a sample-barcoded 5' primer, a second PCR ran about 7 to 11 cycles. From the 5' RACE reads, TCRdb called clonotypes with MiXCR, one entry per CDR3 protein. Of roughly 730,000 distinct CDR3 sequences in the sample, around 50% were seen once. Donors were systemically healthy Caucasian individuals from Russia aged roughly 6 to 95 years. These data belong to a study of blood T cells in healthy people across ages. Overall study results and limits: Long-lived donors had more naive CD4+ cells and higher diversity than aged donors.

This sequence originates from a man in his forties or fifties in good health. The sequenced material came from blood. This rearrangement joins TRBV20-1 to TRBJ2-1, with 11 bases matching TRBD1. For the CDR3, the DNA is TGCAGTGCTACCCCAGGACAGGGGGCAAAAGAGACCCAGTTCTTC. It specifies CSATPGQGAKETQFF.